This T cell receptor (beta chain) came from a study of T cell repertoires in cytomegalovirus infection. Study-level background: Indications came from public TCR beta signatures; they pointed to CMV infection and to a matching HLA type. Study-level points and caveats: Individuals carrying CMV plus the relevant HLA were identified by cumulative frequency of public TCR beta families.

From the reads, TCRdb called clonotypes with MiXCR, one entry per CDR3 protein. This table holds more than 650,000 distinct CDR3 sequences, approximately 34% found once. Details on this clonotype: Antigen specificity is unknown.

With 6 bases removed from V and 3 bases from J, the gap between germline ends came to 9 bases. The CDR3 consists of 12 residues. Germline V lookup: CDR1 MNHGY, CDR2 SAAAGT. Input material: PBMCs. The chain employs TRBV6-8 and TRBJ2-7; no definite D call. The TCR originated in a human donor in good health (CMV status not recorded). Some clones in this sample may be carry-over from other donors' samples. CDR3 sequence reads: CASRDVYYEQYF. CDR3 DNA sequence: TGTGCCAGCAGGGACGTTTACTACGAGCAGTACTTC.